One sample yielded the 18 T cell receptor beta chains listed below, sequenced in a study of cytomegalovirus exposure and HLA in healthy donors. Primers: 60 Vbeta forward and 13 Jbeta reverse. Generated by immunoSEQ multiplex PCR, the TCRdb table keeps only in-frame clones and is missing some. The repertoire includes 130,000 to 150,000 clones, roughly four fifths of them detected once, and roughly 9.7% sits in the top ten. The specimen was PBMCs. The receptor source for this set is a woman aged 55 to 70 in good health and CMV-seropositive.

The rearrangement joins TRBV2 to TRBJ2-2, with 10 bases identical to TRBD2. This CDR3 comprises 16 residues. V lost 6 bases and J lost 0; bases outside the gene matches: 4. Germline CDR1 and CDR2: SNHLY and FYNNEI. This CDR3 is CASSGSGRTNTGELFF. Here the CDR3 DNA reads TGTGCCAGCAGCGGTAGCGGGAGGACGAACACCGGGGAGCTGTTTTTT. Full variable domain (remainder filled in from reference TRBV2 and TRBJ2-2): EPEVTQTPSHQVTQMGQEVILRCVPISNHLYFYWYRQILGQKVEFLVSFYNNEISEKSEIFDDQFSVERPDGSNFTLKIRSTKLEDSAMYFCASSGSGRTNTGELFFGEGSRLTVL.

V gene TRBV14 combines with J gene TRBJ2-5, with D possibly being TRBD2 (5 bases). The CDR3 has 12 amino acids. Germline V CDR1 and CDR2: SGHDN, FVKESK. V dropped 0 bases and J dropped 9 bases, with 8 bases sitting between them. The CDR3 DNA reads as TGTGCCAGCAGCCAAGATCGGCGGGCCCAGTACTTC. As protein: CASSQDRRAQYF. Looking up the rest from reference TRBV14 and TRBJ2-5 gives the full variable domain: EAGVTQFPSHSVIEKGQTVTLRCDPISGHDNLYWYRRVMGKEIKFLLHFVKESKQDESGMPNNRFLAERTGGTYSTLKVQPAELEDSGVYFCASSQDRRAQYFGPGTRLLVL.

The rearrangement joins TRBV6-4 to TRBJ1-1; 9 bases agree with TRBD1. Germline V CDR1 and CDR2: MRHNA, SNTAGT. The CDR3 is made up of 14 amino acids. V shed 6 bases and J 7 bases; nucleotides not matched to a gene: 9. As DNA, the CDR3 is TGTGCCAGCAGAGGACAGGGGAGCTGGGGTGAAGCTTTCTTT. Protein product: CASRGQGSWGEAFF.

The chain links TRBV9 to TRBJ2-7; D possibly corresponds to TRBD1 (5 bases). Germline V gene sequence: CDR1 SGDLS, CDR2 YYNGEE. This CDR3 is 16 amino acids long. The germline V and J ends were trimmed by 0 bases and 2 bases, with 15 bases remaining between them. The CDR3 sequence is CASSVGGRVGPYEQYF. DNA for the CDR3: TGTGCCAGCAGCGTAGGGGGCAGGGTAGGACCCTACGAGCAGTACTTC. The full variable domain, completed using reference TRBV9 and TRBJ2-7, is DSGVTQTPKHLITATGQRVTLRCSPRSGDLSVYWYQQSLDQGLQFLIQYYNGEERAKGNILERFSAQQFPDLHSELNLSSLELGDSALYFCASSVGGRVGPYEQYFGPGTRLTVT.

The chain uses TRBV5-5 and TRBJ1-5; D is unresolved. V gave up 5 bases and J gave up 4 bases, with 10 bases separating them. The CDR3 covers 13 residues. Germline V gives CDR1 SGHKS, CDR2 YYEKEE (reference sequence). The CDR3 sequence: CASSSTVNQPQHF. The CDR3 DNA sequence: TGTGCCAGCAGTTCAACAGTGAATCAGCCCCAGCATTTT.

The chain is built from TRBV27 and TRBJ2-7; 9 nucleotides match TRBD1. Trimming at V came to 10 bases and at J to 2 bases, leaving 6 bases not matched to a gene. Germline-derived CDR1 and CDR2 are MNHEY and SMNVEV (reference sequence). The CDR3 runs 13 residues. CDR3 sequence (DNA): TGTGCCACCTCCGGGACAGGGACCTACGAGCAGTACTTC. Its protein product is CATSGTGTYEQYF.

In its sample, this clone was seen a few times. The chain links TRBV25-1 to TRBJ2-5; weak D call: TRBD1 (6 bases). CDR1 is MGHDK, CDR2 SYGVNS, per germline. V was clipped by 2 bases and J by 5 bases, with 15 bases between them. The CDR3 loop spans 15 amino acids. The CDR3 DNA sequence: TGTGCCAGCAGTGAACGAACAGGGTTGGGGGAGACCCAGTACTTC. Protein product: CASSERTGLGETQYF.

The rearrangement uses TRBV5-8 and TRBJ2-1; the match to TRBD2 covers 11 bases. Looked up from germline, CDR1 is SGHTS and CDR2 is YDEGEE. V lost 0 bases, J lost 4 bases, and 3 bases stayed unmatched. This CDR3 spans 16 amino acids. The CDR3 nucleotides are TGTGCCAGCAGCTTGGACGGGACTAGCGGTTACAATGAGCAGTTCTTC. Its translation is CASSLDGTSGYNEQFF.

This rearrangement joins TRBV5-4 to TRBJ2-1; D possibly corresponds to TRBD1 (5 bases). Germline V gives CDR1 SGHNT, CDR2 YYREEE (reference sequence). The CDR3 is 18 residues long. V lost 3 bases to trimming and J lost 2 bases, with 21 bases between them. CDR3 DNA sequence: TGTGCCAGCAGCTCCAAGAACCTAAAATTGACAGCCTACAATGAGCAGTTCTTC. This sequence encodes CASSSKNLKLTAYNEQFF.

This clone appeared a single time. The chain recombines TRBV10-1 with TRBJ2-3, with D perhaps matching TRBD1 (6 bases). The CDR3 length is 13 residues. From germline, CDR1 is WNHNN and CDR2 SYGVQD (reference sequence). Trimming stripped 4 bases from V and 4 bases from J, with 9 bases between. The CDR3 DNA reads TGCGCCAGCAGTGCGGACAGTGCAGATACGCAGTATTTT. Its protein is CASSADSADTQYF.

There are a few counts of this clone. The rearrangement uses TRBV6-5 and TRBJ2-5; TRBD2 matches at 10 bases. CDR3 length: 16 amino acids. Germline V CDR1 and CDR2: MNHEY, SVGAGI. The junction had 7 bases not matched to a gene; V was cut back by 2 bases and J by 4 bases. Written as DNA, the CDR3 is TGTGCCAGCAGTTACGTTCAGCGGGAGGGCCGAGAGACCCAGTACTTC. Amino acid sequence: CASSYVQREGRETQYF.

The chain is built from TRBV6-1 and TRBJ2-1, with a possible D match to TRBD2 (5 bases). The CDR3 is 15 amino acids. The V end lost 11 bases, the J end lost 0 bases, and 17 bases lay between the germline ends. Germline values: CDR1 MNHNS, CDR2 SASEGT. In nucleotides, the CDR3 is TGTGCCTCCTCGATGGGAGACTTCTCCTACAATGAGCAGTTCTTC. Translated: CASSMGDFSYNEQFF.

The chain carries TRBV7-2 and TRBJ2-1; 13 nucleotides agree with TRBD2. Germline CDR1 is SGHTA and CDR2 is FQGNSA. With V trimmed by 10 bases and J by 10 bases, 7 bases remained unmatched. This CDR3 comprises 13 residues. CDR3 DNA: TGTGCCACCAAGGGACTAGCGGGATTCGAGCAGTTCTTC. The encoded protein is CATKGLAGFEQFF.

The V call is TRBV28, the J call TRBJ2-5; TRBD2 agrees at 11 bases. The V gene end was trimmed by 3 bases and the J gene end by 4 bases; junction bases not matched to a gene: 7. This CDR3 contains 16 residues. In germline, CDR1 is MDHEN, CDR2 SYDVKM. The CDR3 is CASSLRSLAGGETQYF. The CDR3 DNA reads as TGTGCCAGCAGTTTGCGTAGTCTAGCGGGAGGAGAGACCCAGTACTTC.

The rearrangement uses TRBV7-2 and TRBJ2-5, with D unresolved. With 2 bases removed from V and 2 bases from J, the gap between germline ends came to 6 bases. Germline CDR1 reads SGHTA; CDR2 reads FQGNSA. The length of the CDR3 is 13 residues. This CDR3 reads CASSLPGQETQYF. Written as DNA, the CDR3 is TGTGCCAGCAGCTTACCCGGGCAAGAGACCCAGTACTTC. Complete variable domain (other parts from reference TRBV7-2 and TRBJ2-5): GAGVSQSPSNKVTEKGKDVELRCDPISGHTALYWYRQSLGQGLEFLIYFQGNSAPDKSGLPSDRFSAERTGGSVSTLTIQRTQQEDSAVYLCASSLPGQETQYFGPGTRLLVL.

This clone has a single count. This chain connects TRBV28 to TRBJ2-7; unclear D gene. CDR3 length: 12 amino acids. The V and J ends lost 8 bases and 6 bases respectively, with 14 bases between them. Germline values: CDR1 MDHEN, CDR2 SYDVKM. For the CDR3, the DNA is TGTGCCAGCCTTCAGACGGCAGGCGAGCAGTACTTC. This encodes CASLQTAGEQYF.

The chain uses TRBV5-1 and TRBJ2-3; D not resolved. From germline, CDR1 is SGHRS and CDR2 YFSETQ. V was clipped by 4 bases and J by 0 bases, with 12 bases between them. The CDR3 length is 15 residues. CDR3: CASSPLKLSTDTQYF. Here the CDR3 DNA reads TGCGCCAGCAGCCCGCTAAAGTTGAGCACAGATACGCAGTATTTT.

The chain recombines TRBV7-2 with TRBJ1-3; no clear D. With 0 bases removed from V and 1 base from J, the gap between germline ends came to 10 bases. Germline CDR1 SGHTA, CDR2 FQGNSA. CDR3 length: 16 residues. CDR3 loop: CASSLATAYSGNTIYF. The CDR3 DNA is TGTGCCAGCAGCTTAGCCACAGCATATTCTGGAAACACCATATATTTT.